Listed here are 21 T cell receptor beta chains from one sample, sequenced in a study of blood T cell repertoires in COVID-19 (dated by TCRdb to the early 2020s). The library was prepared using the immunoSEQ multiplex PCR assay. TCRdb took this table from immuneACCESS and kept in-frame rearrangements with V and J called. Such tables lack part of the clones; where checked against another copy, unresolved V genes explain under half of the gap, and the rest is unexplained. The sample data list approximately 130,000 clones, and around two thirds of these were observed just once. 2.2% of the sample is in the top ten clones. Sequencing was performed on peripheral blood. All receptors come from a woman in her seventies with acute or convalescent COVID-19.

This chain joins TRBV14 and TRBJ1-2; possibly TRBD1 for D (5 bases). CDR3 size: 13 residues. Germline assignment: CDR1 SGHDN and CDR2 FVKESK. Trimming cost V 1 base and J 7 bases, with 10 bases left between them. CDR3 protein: CASSQGREGGYTF. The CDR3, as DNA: TGTGCCAGCAGCCAAGGCAGGGAAGGTGGCTACACCTTC.

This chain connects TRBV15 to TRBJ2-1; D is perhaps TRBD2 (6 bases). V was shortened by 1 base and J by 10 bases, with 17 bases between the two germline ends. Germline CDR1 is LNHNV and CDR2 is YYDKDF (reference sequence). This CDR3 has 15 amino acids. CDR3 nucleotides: TGTGCCACCAGCAGAGGGAGGGAGCGGGTGAGGGAGCAGTTCTTC. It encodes CATSRGRERVREQFF. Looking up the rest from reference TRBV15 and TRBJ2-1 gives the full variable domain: DAMVIQNPRYQVTQFGKPVTLSCSQTLNHNVMYWYQQKSSQAPKLLFHYYDKDFNNEADTPDNFQSRRPNTSFCFLDIRSPGLGDTAMYLCATSRGRERVREQFFGPGTRLTVL.

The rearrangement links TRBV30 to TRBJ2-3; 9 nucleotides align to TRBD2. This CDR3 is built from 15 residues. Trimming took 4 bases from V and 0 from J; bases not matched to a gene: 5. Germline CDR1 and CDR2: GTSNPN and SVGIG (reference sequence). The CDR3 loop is CAWTGTSRSTDTQYF. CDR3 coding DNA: TGTGCCTGGACCGGGACTAGCAGAAGCACAGATACGCAGTATTTT.

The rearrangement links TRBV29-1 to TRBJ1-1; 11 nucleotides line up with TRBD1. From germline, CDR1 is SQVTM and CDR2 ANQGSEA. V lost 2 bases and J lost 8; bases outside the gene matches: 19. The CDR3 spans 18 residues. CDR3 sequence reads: CSVEIDRDRGTRGLEAFF. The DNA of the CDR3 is TGCAGCGTTGAAATTGATCGGGACAGGGGGACTCGGGGCCTCGAAGCTTTCTTT.

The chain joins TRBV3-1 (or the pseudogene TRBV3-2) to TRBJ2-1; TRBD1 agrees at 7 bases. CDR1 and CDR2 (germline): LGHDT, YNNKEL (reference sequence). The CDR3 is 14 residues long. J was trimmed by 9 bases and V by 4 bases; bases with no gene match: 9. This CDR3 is CASSRTTGPTEQFF. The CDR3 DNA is TGTGCCAGCAGCCGAACGACAGGGCCGACTGAGCAGTTCTTC.

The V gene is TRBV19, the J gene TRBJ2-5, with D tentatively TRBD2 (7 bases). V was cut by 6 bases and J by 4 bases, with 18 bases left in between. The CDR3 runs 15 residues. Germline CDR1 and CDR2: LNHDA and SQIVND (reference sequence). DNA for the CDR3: TGTGCCAGTAGATCCCCCGGGGGGCCTGGAGAGACCCAGTACTTC. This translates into CASRSPGGPGETQYF.

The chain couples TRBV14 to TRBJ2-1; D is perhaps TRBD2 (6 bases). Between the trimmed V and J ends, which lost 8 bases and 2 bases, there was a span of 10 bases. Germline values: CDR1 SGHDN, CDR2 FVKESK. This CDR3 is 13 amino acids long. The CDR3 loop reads CASSTGAYNEQFF. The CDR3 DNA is TGTGCCAGCTCAACGGGGGCCTACAATGAGCAGTTCTTC. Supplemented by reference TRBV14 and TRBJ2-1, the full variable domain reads EAGVTQFPSHSVIEKGQTVTLRCDPISGHDNLYWYRRVMGKEIKFLLHFVKESKQDESGMPNNRFLAERTGGTYSTLKVQPAELEDSGVYFCASSTGAYNEQFFGPGTRLTVL.

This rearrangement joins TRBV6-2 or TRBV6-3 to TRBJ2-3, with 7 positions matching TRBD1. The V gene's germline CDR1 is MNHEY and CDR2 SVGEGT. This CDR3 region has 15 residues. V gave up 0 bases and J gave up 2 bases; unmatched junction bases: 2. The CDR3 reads CASSYSGQDTDTQYF. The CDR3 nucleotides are TGTGCCAGCAGTTACTCTGGACAGGACACAGATACGCAGTATTTT.

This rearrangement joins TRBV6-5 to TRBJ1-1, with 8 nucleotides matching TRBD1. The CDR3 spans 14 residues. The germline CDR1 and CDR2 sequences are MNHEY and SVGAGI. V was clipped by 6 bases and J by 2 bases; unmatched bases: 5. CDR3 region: CASRGTGRNTEAFF. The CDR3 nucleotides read TGTGCCAGCAGGGGGACAGGTCGAAACACTGAAGCTTTCTTT.

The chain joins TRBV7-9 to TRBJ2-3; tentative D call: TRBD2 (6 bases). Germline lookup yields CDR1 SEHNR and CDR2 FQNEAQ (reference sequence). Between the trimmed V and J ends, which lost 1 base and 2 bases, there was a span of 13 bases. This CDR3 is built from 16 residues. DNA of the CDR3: TGTGCCAGCAGCTTAGGGGGAGGCGGATTCACAGATACGCAGTATTTT. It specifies CASSLGGGGFTDTQYF. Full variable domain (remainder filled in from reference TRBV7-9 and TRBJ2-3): DTGVSQNPRHKITKRGQNVTFRCDPISEHNRLYWYRQTLGQGPEFLTYFQNEAQLEKSRLLSDRFSAERPKGSFSTLEIQRTEQGDSAMYLCASSLGGGGFTDTQYFGPGTRLTVL.

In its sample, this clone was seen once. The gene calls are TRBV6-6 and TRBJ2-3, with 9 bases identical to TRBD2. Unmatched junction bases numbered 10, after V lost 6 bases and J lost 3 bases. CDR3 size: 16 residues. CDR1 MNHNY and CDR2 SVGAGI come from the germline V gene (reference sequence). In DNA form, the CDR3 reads TGTGCCAGCAGCCATAGTGCGGGAGGGCCGACAGATACGCAGTATTTT. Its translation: CASSHSAGGPTDTQYF.

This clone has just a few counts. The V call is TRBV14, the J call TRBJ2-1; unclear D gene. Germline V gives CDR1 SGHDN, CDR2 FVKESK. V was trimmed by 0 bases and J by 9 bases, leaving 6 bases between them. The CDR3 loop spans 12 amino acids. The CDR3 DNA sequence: TGTGCCAGCAGCCAAGATAATCTTGAGCAGTTCTTC. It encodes CASSQDNLEQFF.

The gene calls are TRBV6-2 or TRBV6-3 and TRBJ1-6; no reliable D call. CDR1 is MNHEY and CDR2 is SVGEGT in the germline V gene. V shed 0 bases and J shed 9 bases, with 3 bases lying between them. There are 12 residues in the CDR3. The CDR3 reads CASSYSRSPLHF. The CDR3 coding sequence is TGTGCCAGCAGTTACTCTCGTTCACCCCTCCACTTT.

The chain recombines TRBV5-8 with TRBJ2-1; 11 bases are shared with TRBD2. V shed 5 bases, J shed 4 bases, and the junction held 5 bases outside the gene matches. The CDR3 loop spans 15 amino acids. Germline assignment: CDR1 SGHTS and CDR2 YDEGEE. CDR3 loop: CASRLAGGTYNEQFF. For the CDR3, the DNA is TGTGCCAGCAGGCTAGCGGGGGGTACATACAATGAGCAGTTCTTC.

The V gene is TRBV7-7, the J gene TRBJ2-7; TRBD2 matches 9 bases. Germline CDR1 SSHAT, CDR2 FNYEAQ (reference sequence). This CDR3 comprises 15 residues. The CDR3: CASAPGSGRRYEQYF. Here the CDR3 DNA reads TGTGCTAGCGCCCCGGGTAGCGGGAGACGGTACGAGCAGTACTTC.

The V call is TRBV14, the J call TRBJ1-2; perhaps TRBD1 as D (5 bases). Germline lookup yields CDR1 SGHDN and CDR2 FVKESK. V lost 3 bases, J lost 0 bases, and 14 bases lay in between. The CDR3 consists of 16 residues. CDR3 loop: CASSQRGGLANYGYTF. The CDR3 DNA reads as TGTGCCAGCAGCCAGCGGGGGGGACTAGCTAACTATGGCTACACCTTC.

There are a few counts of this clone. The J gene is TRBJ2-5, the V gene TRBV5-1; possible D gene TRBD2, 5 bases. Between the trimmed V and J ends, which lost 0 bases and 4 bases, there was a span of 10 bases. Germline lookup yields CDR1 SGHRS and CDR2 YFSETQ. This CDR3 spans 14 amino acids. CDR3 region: CASSLAGIIETQYF. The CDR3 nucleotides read TGCGCCAGCAGCTTGGCGGGGATTATAGAGACCCAGTACTTC.

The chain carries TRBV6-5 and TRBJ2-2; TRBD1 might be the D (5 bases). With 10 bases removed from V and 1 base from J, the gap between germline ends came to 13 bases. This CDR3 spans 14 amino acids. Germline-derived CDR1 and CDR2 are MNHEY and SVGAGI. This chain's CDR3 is CATLRQMNTGELFF. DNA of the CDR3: TGTGCCACCCTACGACAGATGAACACCGGGGAGCTGTTTTTT.

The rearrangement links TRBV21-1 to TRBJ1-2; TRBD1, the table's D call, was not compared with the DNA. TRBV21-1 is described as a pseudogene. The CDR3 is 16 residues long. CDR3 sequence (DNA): TGTGCCAGCAGTAGACTGGGCAGGGCCTCTAACTATGGCTACACCTTC. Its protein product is CASSRLGRASNYGYTF.

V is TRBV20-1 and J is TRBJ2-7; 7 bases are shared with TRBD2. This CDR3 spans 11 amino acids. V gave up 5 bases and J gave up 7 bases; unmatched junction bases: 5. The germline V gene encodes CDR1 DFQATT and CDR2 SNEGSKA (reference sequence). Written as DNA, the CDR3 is TGCAGTGCTGCCTGGGGGGGGGAGCAGTACTTC. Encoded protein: CSAAWGGEQYF.

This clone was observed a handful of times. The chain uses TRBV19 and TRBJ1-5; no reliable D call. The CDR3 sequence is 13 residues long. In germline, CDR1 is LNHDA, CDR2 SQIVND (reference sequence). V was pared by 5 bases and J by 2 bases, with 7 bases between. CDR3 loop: CASSEQGNQPQHF. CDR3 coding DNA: TGTGCCAGTAGTGAGCAGGGCAATCAGCCCCAGCATTTT.